This T cell receptor beta chain was recorded in a study of blood T cell repertoires in COVID-19. Study context: Some COVID-19 samples were acute and others convalescent; all came from the United States, Italy and Spain.

Assay: immunoSEQ multiplex PCR; the TCRdb copy retains only in-frame clones and omits some. The sample has under 300,000 clones; roughly 86% are singletons. CDR3 size: 16 residues. The germline V gene encodes CDR1 MDHEN and CDR2 SYDVKM. V was shortened by 5 bases and J by 2 bases, with 16 bases between the two germline ends. The receptor comes from a young man with active or convalescent COVID-19. What was sequenced was peripheral blood. The rearrangement links TRBV28 to TRBJ1-5; D uncertain. The CDR3 DNA follows: TGTGCCAGCAGTCTCCACCCGGGCGGGGGCAATCAGCCCCAGCATTTT. As protein: CASSLHPGGGNQPQHF.